These T cell receptor beta chains were read from a single sample in a study of blood T cell repertoires in COVID-19. Measured with immunoSEQ multiplex PCR; TCRdb has only the in-frame clones, and not every one. The sample lists about 42,000 clones; roughly 88% were seen once. The sequenced material came from peripheral blood. The receptors derive from a human donor in a cohort sampled during active COVID-19. CDR3s include the opening cysteine and the closing phenylalanine or tryptophan. The D gene is left open where the match is weak. Some rows have no size entry. The others give once, few or many, or a class for an expanded clone.

d_gene,j_gene,abundance,v_gene,CDR3aa,CDR3nt
.,TRBJ2-2,once,TRBV7-2,CASSLLLGSTGELFF,TGTGCCAGCAGCTTACTGCTGGGCTCAACCGGGGAGCTGTTTTTT
.,TRBJ2-1,.,TRBV30,CAWGRSTSYNEQFF,TGTGCCTGGGGGAGGAGCACCTCCTACAATGAGCAGTTCTTC
TRBD1,TRBJ1-6,.,TRBV30,CAWSTGTGVKNSPLHF,TGTGCCTGGAGCACCGGGACAGGGGTTAAAAATTCACCCCTCCACTTT
TRBD1,TRBJ2-7,.,TRBV6-5,CASSTGTGVSEQYF,TGTGCCAGCAGTACCGGGACAGGGGTATCCGAGCAGTACTTC
TRBD2,TRBJ2-1,.,TRBV2,CASNTSGNEQFF,TGTGCCAGCAACACTAGCGGCAATGAGCAGTTCTTC
TRBD2,TRBJ2-1,.,TRBV27,CASSISGGISYNEQFF,TGTGCCAGCAGTATTAGCGGGGGGATCTCCTACAATGAGCAGTTCTTC
.,TRBJ2-7,.,TRBV28,CASSPRQGGSREQYF,TGTGCCAGCAGTCCCCGCCAAGGGGGTTCGCGCGAGCAGTACTTC
.,TRBJ2-2,.,TRBV7-9,CASSLIAPSTGELFF,TGTGCCAGCAGCTTAATTGCGCCCTCCACCGGGGAGCTGTTTTTT
.,TRBJ1-2,.,TRBV30,CAWTMGDSSGYTF,TGTGCCTGGACCATGGGGGACTCCTCCGGCTACACCTTC
TRBD2,TRBJ2-1,once,TRBV7-3,CASSLGSGGAFEQFF,TGTGCCAGCAGCTTAGGCAGCGGGGGGGCCTTTGAGCAGTTCTTC
TRBD2,TRBJ2-1,.,TRBV19,CASSATSGGRKNEQFF,TGTGCCAGTAGTGCTACTAGCGGGGGGAGGAAAAATGAGCAGTTCTTC
TRBD1,TRBJ2-7,.,TRBV19,CASSIGLGTGTFRSKWEQYF,TGTGCCAGTAGTATAGGGTTGGGGACAGGGACGTTCCGATCGAAGTGGGAGCAGTACTTC
.,TRBJ1-2,.,TRBV2,CASKGQGYYGYTF,TGTGCCAGCAAAGGGCAGGGATACTATGGCTACACCTTC
TRBD1,TRBJ2-7,.,TRBV30,CAWSPEGATYEQYF,TGTGCCTGGAGCCCCGAGGGGGCGACCTACGAGCAGTACTTC
.,TRBJ2-3,.,TRBV30,CATKLGGDTQYF,TGTGCCACTAAATTGGGTGGAGATACGCAGTATTTT
.,TRBJ1-3,once,TRBV21-1,CASSNNDRAGNTIYF,TGTGCCAGCAGCAACAATGACAGGGCAGGAAACACCATATATTTT
TRBD1,TRBJ2-7,.,TRBV11-3,CASNDRGYEQYF,TGTGCCAGCAACGACAGGGGTTACGAGCAGTACTTC
TRBD1,TRBJ1-1,.,TRBV5-1,CASSLETGRTEAFF,TGCGCCAGCAGCTTGGAGACAGGGCGTACTGAAGCTTTCTTT
.,TRBJ1-3,.,TRBV18,CASSPTGGQSGGNTIYF,TGTGCCAGCTCGCCGACCGGAGGTCAGTCTGGAGGAAACACCATATATTTT
TRBD1,TRBJ2-1,once,TRBV15,CATSSGGASYNEQFF,TGTGCCACCAGCTCAGGGGGCGCGTCCTACAATGAGCAGTTCTTC
.,TRBJ2-5,once,TRBV19,CASSMQGMGETQYF,TGTGCCAGTAGTATGCAGGGTATGGGAGAGACCCAGTACTTC
TRBD1,TRBJ1-2,once,TRBV2,CASSETQQGAKTF,TGTGCCAGCAGTGAGACTCAACAGGGGGCGAAAACCTTC
TRBD1,TRBJ1-1,.,TRBV30,CAWSVRGQANWGTEAFF,TGTGCCTGGAGTGTAAGGGGACAGGCTAACTGGGGCACTGAAGCTTTCTTT
.,TRBJ1-5,once,TRBV19,CASSHSERSNQPQHF,TGTGCCAGTAGTCATTCGGAGAGGAGCAATCAGCCCCAGCATTTT
TRBD1,TRBJ2-5,once,TRBV4-1,CASSQGVDRVETQYF,TGCGCCAGCAGCCAAGGGGTTGACAGGGTAGAGACCCAGTACTTC
.,TRBJ1-2,.,TRBV19,CASSITEVPNYGYTF,TGTGCCAGTAGTATCACCGAGGTACCTAACTATGGCTACACCTTC
TRBD2,TRBJ2-3,.,TRBV10-3,CAISDGTSGGLTDTQYF,TGTGCCATCAGTGATGGGACTAGCGGGGGGTTGACAGATACGCAGTATTTT
.,TRBJ1-3,once,TRBV5-1,CASSQTGSTGNTIYF,TGCGCCAGCAGCCAGACGGGGAGTACTGGAAACACCATATATTTT
.,TRBJ2-2,.,TRBV27,CASSPRTEAGELFF,TGTGCCAGCAGTCCCAGGACTGAAGCCGGGGAGCTGTTTTTT
TRBD1,TRBJ2-3,.,TRBV9,CASSVATGTGTQYF,TGTGCCAGCAGCGTAGCTACAGGGACAGGCACGCAGTATTTT
.,TRBJ1-1,once,TRBV28,CASSLWGSEAFF,TGTGCCAGCAGTTTGTGGGGCTCTGAAGCTTTCTTT
TRBD1,TRBJ1-1,once,TRBV7-9,CASSLGDRTTEAFF,TGTGCCAGCAGCTTAGGGGACAGGACCACTGAAGCTTTCTTT
TRBD1,TRBJ2-6,.,TRBV5-8,CASSLWMWTGESGANVLTF,TGTGCCAGCAGCTTGTGGATGTGGACAGGAGAATCTGGGGCCAACGTCCTGACTTTC
.,TRBJ2-1,once,TRBV4-1,CASSQDWASYNEQFF,TGCGCCAGCAGCCAAGATTGGGCTTCGTACAATGAGCAGTTCTTC
.,TRBJ2-4,.,TRBV7-8,CASSFGGVLTPLQNIQYF,TGTGCCAGCAGCTTTGGCGGGGTCCTAACCCCACTCCAAAACATTCAGTACTTC
TRBD1,TRBJ1-2,.,TRBV11-3,CASSLSPGQRIGGYTF,TGTGCCAGCAGCTTATCACCGGGACAGCGAATAGGTGGCTACACCTTC
TRBD1,TRBJ1-2,.,TRBV12-3/TRBV12-4,CASRGDSFSGYTF,TGTGCCAGCAGAGGGGACAGTTTTTCTGGCTACACCTTC
TRBD1,TRBJ2-7,.,TRBV6-5,CASRQKGQGPYEQYF,TGTGCCAGCAGGCAAAAAGGACAGGGTCCCTACGAGCAGTACTTC
TRBD1,TRBJ2-6,few,TRBV27,CASSPRQGRSGANVLTF,TGTGCCAGCAGTCCCCGACAGGGGCGCTCTGGGGCCAACGTCCTGACTTTC
.,TRBJ1-5,.,TRBV27,CASSPGRNQPQHF,TGTGCCAGCAGTCCAGGGCGGAATCAGCCCCAGCATTTT
.,TRBJ1-6,.,TRBV9,CASGRQVDQSPLHF,TGTGCCAGCGGAAGACAGGTAGACCAATCACCCCTCCACTTT
TRBD2,TRBJ2-7,.,TRBV5-4,CASRVAGSYKQYF,TGTGCCAGCAGGGTAGCGGGGAGCTACAAGCAGTACTTC
.,TRBJ2-7,.,TRBV5-4,CASSPDGKSSYEQYF,TGTGCCAGCAGCCCGGACGGGAAGAGCTCCTACGAGCAGTACTTC
TRBD1,TRBJ1-5,few,TRBV6-5,CASSTGQINQPQHF,TGTGCCAGCAGCACGGGACAGATTAATCAGCCCCAGCATTTT
.,TRBJ2-7,.,TRBV4-2,CASSQDPTGTFYEQYF,TGTGCCAGCAGCCAAGACCCGACAGGGACTTTCTACGAGCAGTACTTC
TRBD1,TRBJ1-1,.,TRBV3-1/TRBV3-2,CASSQGTGATEAFF,TGTGCCAGCAGCCAAGGGACAGGGGCGACTGAAGCTTTCTTT
TRBD1,TRBJ1-1,.,TRBV19,CASRFQGENTEAFF,TGTGCCAGTAGATTCCAGGGGGAGAACACTGAAGCTTTCTTT
.,TRBJ2-7,.,TRBV19,CASSIGSGPYEQYF,TGTGCCAGTAGTATAGGGTCAGGGCCCTACGAGCAGTACTTC
.,TRBJ1-5,.,TRBV7-2,CASSLVTGSNQPQHF,TGTGCCAGCAGCTTAGTGACGGGAAGCAATCAGCCCCAGCATTTT
TRBD1,TRBJ1-5,.,TRBV5-7,CASIWTDGTEYTPNQPQHF,TGTGCCAGCATCTGGACCGATGGGACAGAATACACCCCAAATCAGCCCCAGCATTTT
.,TRBJ2-3,.,TRBV11-3,CASSLAQSTDTQYF,TGTGCCAGCAGCTTAGCACAGTCCACAGATACGCAGTATTTT
.,TRBJ2-2,few,TRBV3-1/TRBV3-2,CASSQGRQASRELFF,TGTGCCAGCAGCCAAGGGCGACAGGCCTCCAGGGAGCTGTTTTTT
TRBD1,TRBJ1-1,few,TRBV27,CASSLLMTGYGRTEAFF,TGTGCCAGCAGTTTATTAATGACAGGGTATGGACGCACTGAAGCTTTCTTT
TRBD1,TRBJ1-2,.,TRBV14,CASSQDGGQGAGGYTF,TGTGCCAGCAGCCAAGACGGGGGACAGGGGGCCGGTGGCTACACCTTC
TRBD2,TRBJ2-5,.,TRBV10-3,CATGPGLAGERETQYF,TGTGCCACAGGCCCCGGACTAGCGGGGGAGAGGGAGACCCAGTACTTC
.,TRBJ1-4,.,TRBV6-5,CASSPIATNEKLFF,TGTGCCAGCAGTCCCATTGCAACTAATGAAAAACTGTTTTTT
.,TRBJ2-7,.,TRBV6-5,CASSYSQGGSYEQYF,TGTGCCAGCAGTTACTCCCAGGGGGGCTCCTACGAGCAGTACTTC
.,TRBJ2-2,.,TRBV5-8,CASSPRTGELFF,TGTGCCAGCAGTCCTCGCACCGGGGAGCTGTTTTTT
.,TRBJ1-1,.,TRBV11-3,CASSHRSGQGKLPGHEAFF,TGTGCCAGCAGCCACAGGAGTGGTCAGGGGAAACTACCTGGCCATGAAGCTTTCTTT